This T cell receptor (beta chain) was recovered during a study of cytomegalovirus exposure and HLA in healthy donors. Study outcomes and limitations: TRBV6-2, TRBV6-3 and some other V segments were excluded as indistinguishable. A later analysis reportedly found that, within productive TCRs, an Asian-associated ancestry cluster had fewer N-insertions than the mean observed across the approximately 700 donors.

On this clone itself: The antigen is unknown. The junction departs from germline at one end; a sequencing error may be responsible.

Each donor was nominally healthy when sampled (though unrecorded immune exposures were likely). The PCR contained 60 Vbeta and 13 Jbeta primers. Original methodology: Unique TCR beta chains numbered approximately 80 million in a later analysis, with around 10 million shared. Produced via immunoSEQ multiplex PCR; TCRdb's table is partial and in-frame only. The DNA gave D and trimming, while V, J and clone size come from that table. Counted here are 150,000 to 200,000 clones, approximately 84% occurring once; the ten biggest clones make up 0.26%. Looked up from germline, CDR1 is SNHLY and CDR2 is FYNNEI. The CDR3 covers 14 residues.

Sequenced sample: PBMCs. This chain joins TRBV2 and TRBJ1-2; possibly TRBD1 for D (6 bases). The receptor comes from a boy between 10 and 17 years old in good health and CMV-seronegative. CDR3 nucleotides: TGTGCCAGCAGTGAATACAGGGAACGGGATGGGTACACCTTC. It encodes CASSEYRERDGYTF.